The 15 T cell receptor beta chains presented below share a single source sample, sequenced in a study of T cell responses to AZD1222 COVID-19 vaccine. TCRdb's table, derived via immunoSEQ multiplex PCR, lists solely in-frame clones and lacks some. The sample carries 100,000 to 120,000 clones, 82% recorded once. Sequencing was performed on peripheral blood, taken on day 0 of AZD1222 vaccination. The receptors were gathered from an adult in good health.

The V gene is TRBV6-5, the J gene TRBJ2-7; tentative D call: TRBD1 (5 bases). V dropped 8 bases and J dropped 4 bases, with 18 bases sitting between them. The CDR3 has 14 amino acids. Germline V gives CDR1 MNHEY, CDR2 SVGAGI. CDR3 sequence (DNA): TGTGCCAGCTCAGGGTTAGGAGCGTTGTACGAGCAGTACTTC. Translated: CASSGLGALYEQYF.

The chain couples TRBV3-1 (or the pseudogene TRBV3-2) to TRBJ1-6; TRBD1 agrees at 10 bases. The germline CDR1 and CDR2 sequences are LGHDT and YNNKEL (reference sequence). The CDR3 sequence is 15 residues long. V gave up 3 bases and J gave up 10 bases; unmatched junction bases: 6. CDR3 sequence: CASSQPGQGLSPLHF. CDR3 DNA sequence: TGTGCCAGCAGCCAGCCGGGACAGGGGTTGTCACCCCTCCACTTT.

The CDR3 spells CASSSHTEAFF. CDR3 bases: TGTGCCAGCAGTTCCCACACTGAAGCTTTCTTT. This chain uses TRBV27 with TRBJ1-1; D ambiguous. This CDR3 region has 11 residues. CDR1 and CDR2 (germline): MNHEY, SMNVEV (reference sequence). V lost 4 bases and J 3 bases, leaving 3 bases between the germline ends.

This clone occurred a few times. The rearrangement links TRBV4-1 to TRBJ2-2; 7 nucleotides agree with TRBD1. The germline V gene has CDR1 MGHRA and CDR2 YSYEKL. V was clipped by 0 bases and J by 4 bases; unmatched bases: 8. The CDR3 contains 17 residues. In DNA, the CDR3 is TGCGCCAGCAGCCAAGATGAGGGGGCGTCCTCCACCGGGGAGCTGTTTTTT. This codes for CASSQDEGASSTGELFF.

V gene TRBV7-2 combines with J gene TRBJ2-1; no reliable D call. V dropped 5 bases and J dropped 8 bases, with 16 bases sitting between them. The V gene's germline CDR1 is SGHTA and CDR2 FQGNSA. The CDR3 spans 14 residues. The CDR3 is CASSLAPRLHEQFF. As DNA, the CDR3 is TGTGCCAGCAGCCTGGCCCCGAGGTTACATGAGCAGTTCTTC.

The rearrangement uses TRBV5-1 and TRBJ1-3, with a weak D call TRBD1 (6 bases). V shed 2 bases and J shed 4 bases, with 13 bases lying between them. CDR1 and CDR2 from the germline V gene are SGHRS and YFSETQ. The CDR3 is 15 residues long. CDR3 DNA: TGCGCCAGCAGCTTTTCCAGGGGAGAGGGAAACACCATATATTTT. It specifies CASSFSRGEGNTIYF.

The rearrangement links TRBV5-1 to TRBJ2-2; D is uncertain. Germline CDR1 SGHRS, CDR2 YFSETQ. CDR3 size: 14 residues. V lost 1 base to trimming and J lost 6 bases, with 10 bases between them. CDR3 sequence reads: CASSLLNPAGELFF. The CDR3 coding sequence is TGCGCCAGCAGCTTGCTAAATCCGGCCGGGGAGCTGTTTTTT.

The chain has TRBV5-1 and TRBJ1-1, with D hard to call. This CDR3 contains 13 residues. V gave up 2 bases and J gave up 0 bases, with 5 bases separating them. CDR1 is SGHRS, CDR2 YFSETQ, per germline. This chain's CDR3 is CASSFVVNTEAFF. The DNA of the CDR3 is TGCGCCAGCAGCTTTGTCGTGAACACTGAAGCTTTCTTT.

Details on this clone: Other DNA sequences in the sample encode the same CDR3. CDR3 DNA: TGTGCCAGCAGCTTGGAACAGGGTAATTCACCCCTCCACTTT. Translated: CASSLEQGNSPLHF. The gene calls are TRBV5-4 and TRBJ1-6, with D tentatively TRBD1 (6 bases). Trimming took 0 bases from V and 6 from J, leaving 7 bases between them. The CDR3 is 14 amino acids. Germline loops: CDR1 SGHNT, CDR2 YYREEE (reference sequence).

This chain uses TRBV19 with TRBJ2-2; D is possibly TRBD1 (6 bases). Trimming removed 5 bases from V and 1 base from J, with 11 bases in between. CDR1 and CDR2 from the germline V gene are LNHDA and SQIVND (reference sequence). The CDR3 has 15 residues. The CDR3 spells CASSPPGQNTGELFF. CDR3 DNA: TGTGCCAGTAGTCCCCCGGGACAGAACACCGGGGAGCTGTTTTTT.

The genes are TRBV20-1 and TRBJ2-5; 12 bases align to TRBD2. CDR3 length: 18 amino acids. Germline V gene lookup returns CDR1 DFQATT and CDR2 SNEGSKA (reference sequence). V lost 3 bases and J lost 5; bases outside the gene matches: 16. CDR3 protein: CSASSGGLAGGLIETQYF. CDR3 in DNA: TGCAGTGCTAGTAGTGGTGGGCTAGCGGGGGGGTTGATCGAGACCCAGTACTTC.

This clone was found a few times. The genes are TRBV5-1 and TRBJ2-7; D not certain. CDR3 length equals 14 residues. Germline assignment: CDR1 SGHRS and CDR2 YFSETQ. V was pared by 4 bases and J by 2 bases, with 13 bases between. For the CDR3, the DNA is TGCGCCAGCAGCCCCACGGAGCCTACCTACGAGCAGTACTTC. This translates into CASSPTEPTYEQYF.

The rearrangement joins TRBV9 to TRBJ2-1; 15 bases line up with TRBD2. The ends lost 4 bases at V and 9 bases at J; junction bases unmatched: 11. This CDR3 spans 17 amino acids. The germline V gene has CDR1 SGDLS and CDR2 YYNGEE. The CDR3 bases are TGTGCCAGCAGCCTCGGACTAGCGGGGGGGCCCGGCGGTGAGCAGTTCTTC. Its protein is CASSLGLAGGPGGEQFF.

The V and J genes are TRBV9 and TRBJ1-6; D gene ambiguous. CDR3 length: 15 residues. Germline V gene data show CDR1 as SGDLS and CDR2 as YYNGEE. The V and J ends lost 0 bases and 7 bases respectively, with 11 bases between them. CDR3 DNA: TGTGCCAGCAGCGTAGGTGTCACCTTGAATTCACCCCTCCACTTT. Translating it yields CASSVGVTLNSPLHF.

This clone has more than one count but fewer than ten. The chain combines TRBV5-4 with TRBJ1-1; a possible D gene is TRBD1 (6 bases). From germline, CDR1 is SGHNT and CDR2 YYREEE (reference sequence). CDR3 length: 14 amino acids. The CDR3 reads CAIAIRGLGTEAFF. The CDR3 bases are TGTGCTATCGCGATCCGGGGGCTGGGCACTGAAGCTTTCTTT.